Listed here is a single T cell receptor beta chain. This specimen comes from a study of cytomegalovirus exposure and HLA in healthy donors. PCR used 60 Vbeta primers and 13 Jbeta primers. Data came from immunoSEQ multiplex PCR; TCRdb stores just in-frame clones and leaves some out. The repertoire has 91,000 or so clones, over 75% of them found once; the top ten carry 4% to 5.5%. The CDR3 runs 15 residues. After removal of 6 bases from V and 0 bases from J, the junction contained 7 bases not matched to a gene. Germline loops: CDR1 SEHNR, CDR2 FQNEAQ (reference sequence). V usage is TRBV7-9 and J usage is TRBJ1-1; 7 bases agree with TRBD1. The specimen was PBMCs. This receptor was identified in a man aged 25-45 years in good health and CMV-seropositive. Written as DNA, the CDR3 is TGTGCCAGCAGATGGGACAGACGTTTGAACACTGAAGCTTTCTTT. Protein: CASRWDRRLNTEAFF.